This T cell receptor beta chain emerged from a study of CD8+CD57+ T cells in acquired aplastic anemia. Study-wide background: The DNA of sorted CD4+ and CD8+ cells averaged around 3 ug.

Germline CDR1 LGHNT, CDR2 FRNRAP. The CDR3 runs to 14 residues. Trimming left V 8 bases short and J 6 bases short, with 19 bases between. The study, taken as a whole, reports: Approximately 30 was the count of CD8+ CDR3 sequences that patients shared with controls. Patients and healthy controls showed no significant CD8+ Simpson's diversity difference.

Researchers used genomic DNA as the template to profile TCR beta VDJ and CDR3. TCRdb ran MiXCR on the reads and lists one entry per CDR3 protein. The sample lists 50,000 to 65,000 distinct CDR3 sequences; approximately 54% were seen once. As to this clonotype: Its antigen remains unknown.

CD8+CD57+ cell expansion, shown by flow cytometry, had occurred in the patients selected for sequencing. No therapy was given to patients before blood sampling. Sequenced input: sorted CD4+, CD8+, or CD8+CD57+ T cells (not recorded which) from PBMCs. This chain uses TRBV12-5 with TRBJ1-2; D unclear. This clonotype was obtained from a human donor with aplastic anemia. The CDR3 sequence is CASTLMEGFDGYTF. As DNA, the CDR3 is TGTGCTAGTACCCTAATGGAGGGCTTCGATGGCTACACCTTC.